This TCR beta chain was recovered during a study of blood T cell repertoires in COVID-19. Study at large: Samples representing acute and convalescent COVID-19 were sourced from the United States, Italy and Spain. PBMCs, B-cell-depleted T cells, or T cells were the source of the cDNA or gDNA that made up the material.

The CDR3 has 16 residues. V was cut by 0 bases and J by 0 bases, with 10 bases left in between. Germline CDR1 SGDLS, CDR2 YYNGEE. Profiling relied on immunoSEQ multiplex PCR, and the TCRdb table lists in-frame clones only, not all of them. The sample holds approximately 290,000 clones, about 91% seen once. The receptor was isolated from a woman aged 55-69 years with acute or convalescent COVID-19. V and J are TRBV9 and TRBJ2-1, with TRBD2 as a possible D gene (7 bases). Sequenced material: peripheral blood. CDR3 DNA: TGTGCCAGCAGCGTAGAGGCGGGGGCCTCCTACAATGAGCAGTTCTTC. It translates to CASSVEAGASYNEQFF.